This TCR beta chain was sequenced during a study of blood T cell repertoires in COVID-19. Germline V gene data show CDR1 as LNHDA and CDR2 as SQIVND (reference sequence). This CDR3 spans 15 amino acids. The V and J ends lost 5 bases and 4 bases, in that order; junction bases with no gene match: 5. In its sample, this clone was seen once. The repertoire was sequenced with immunoSEQ multiplex PCR; TCRdb's copy has only in-frame clones and lacks some. The sample includes roughly 34,000 clones, roughly nine tenths seen only once; the top ten take around 40%. The rearrangement uses TRBV19 and TRBJ2-7, with 13 bases aligning to TRBD2. The source of this sequence is a man in his sixties with active or convalescent COVID-19. The sample comprised peripheral blood. The CDR3 region has the DNA TGTGCCAGTAGTTCCAGGACTAGCGGGAGTTACGAGCAGTACTTC. Protein: CASSSRTSGSYEQYF.